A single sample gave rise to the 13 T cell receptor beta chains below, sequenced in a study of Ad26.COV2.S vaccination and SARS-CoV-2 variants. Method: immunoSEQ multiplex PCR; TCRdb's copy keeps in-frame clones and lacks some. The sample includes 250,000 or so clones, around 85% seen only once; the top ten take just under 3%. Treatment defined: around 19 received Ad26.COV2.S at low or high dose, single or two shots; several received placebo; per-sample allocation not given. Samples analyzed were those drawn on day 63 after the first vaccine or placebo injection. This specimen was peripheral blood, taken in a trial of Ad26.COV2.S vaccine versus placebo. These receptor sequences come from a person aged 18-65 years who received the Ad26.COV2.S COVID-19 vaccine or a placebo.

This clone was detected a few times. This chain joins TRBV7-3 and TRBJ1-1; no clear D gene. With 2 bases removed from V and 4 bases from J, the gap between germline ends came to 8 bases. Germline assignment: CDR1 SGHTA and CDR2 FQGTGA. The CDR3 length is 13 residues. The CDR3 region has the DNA TGTGCCAGCAGCTTACCCGGAGTCACTGAAGCTTTCTTT. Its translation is CASSLPGVTEAFF. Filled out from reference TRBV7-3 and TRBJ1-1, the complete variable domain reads GAGVSQTPSNKVTEKGKYVELRCDPISGHTALYWYRQSLGQGPEFLIYFQGTGAADDSGLPNDRFFAVRPEGSVSTLKIQRTERGDSAVYLCASSLPGVTEAFFGQGTRLTVV.

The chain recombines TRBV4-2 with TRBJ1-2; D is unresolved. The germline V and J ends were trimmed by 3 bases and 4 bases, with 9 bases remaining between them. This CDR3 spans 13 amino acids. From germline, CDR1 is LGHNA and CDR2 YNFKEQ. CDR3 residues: CASSQIDTYGYTF. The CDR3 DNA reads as TGTGCCAGCAGCCAGATTGACACCTATGGCTACACCTTC.

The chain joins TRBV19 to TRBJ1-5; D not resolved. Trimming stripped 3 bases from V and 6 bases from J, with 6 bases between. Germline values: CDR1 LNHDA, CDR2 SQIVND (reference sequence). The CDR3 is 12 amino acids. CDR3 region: CASSMWGQPQHF. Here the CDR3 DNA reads TGTGCCAGTAGTATGTGGGGTCAGCCCCAGCATTTT.

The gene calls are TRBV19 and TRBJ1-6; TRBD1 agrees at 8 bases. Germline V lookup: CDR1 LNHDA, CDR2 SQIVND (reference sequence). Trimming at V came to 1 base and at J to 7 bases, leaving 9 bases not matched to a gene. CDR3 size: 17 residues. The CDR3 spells CASSIALRTGRNSPLHF. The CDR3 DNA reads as TGTGCCAGTAGTATAGCCCTTCGGACAGGGCGAAATTCACCCCTCCACTTT.

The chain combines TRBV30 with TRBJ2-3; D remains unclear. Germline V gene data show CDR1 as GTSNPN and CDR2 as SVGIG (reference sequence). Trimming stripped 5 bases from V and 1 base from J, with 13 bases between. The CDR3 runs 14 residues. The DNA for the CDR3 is TGTGCCTGGCGCCCCCCTTTGGGCACAGATACGCAGTATTTT. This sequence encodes CAWRPPLGTDTQYF.

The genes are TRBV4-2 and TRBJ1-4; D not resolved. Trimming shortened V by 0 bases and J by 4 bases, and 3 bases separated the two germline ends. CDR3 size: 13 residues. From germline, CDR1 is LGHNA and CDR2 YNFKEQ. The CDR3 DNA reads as TGTGCCAGCAGCCAAGATTATAATGAAAAACTGTTTTTT. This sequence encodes CASSQDYNEKLFF.

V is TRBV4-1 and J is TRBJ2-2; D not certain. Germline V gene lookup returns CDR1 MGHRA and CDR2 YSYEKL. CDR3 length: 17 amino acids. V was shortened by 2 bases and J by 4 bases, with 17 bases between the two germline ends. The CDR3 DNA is TGCGCCAGCAGCCAATCAATATCGAGCGATTTCACCGGGGAGCTGTTTTTT. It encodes CASSQSISSDFTGELFF.

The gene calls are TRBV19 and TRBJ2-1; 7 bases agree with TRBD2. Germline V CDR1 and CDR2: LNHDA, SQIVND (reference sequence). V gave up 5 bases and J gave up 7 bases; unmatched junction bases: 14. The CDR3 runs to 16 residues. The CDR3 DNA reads TGTGCCAGTAGTTCCAAAGGTGGCGGGAGCCAAAATGAGCAGTTCTTC. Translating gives CASSSKGGGSQNEQFF.

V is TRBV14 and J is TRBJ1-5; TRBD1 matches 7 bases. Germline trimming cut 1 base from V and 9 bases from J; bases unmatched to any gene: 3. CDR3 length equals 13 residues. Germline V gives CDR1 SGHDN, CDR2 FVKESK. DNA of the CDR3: TGTGCCAGCAGCCAAGCAGGGGGACGGCCCCAGCATTTT. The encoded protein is CASSQAGGRPQHF.

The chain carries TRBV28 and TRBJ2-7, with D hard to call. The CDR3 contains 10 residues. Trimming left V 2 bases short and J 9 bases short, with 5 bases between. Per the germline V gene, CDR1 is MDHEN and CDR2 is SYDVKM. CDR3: CASSLRRQYV. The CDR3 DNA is TGTGCCAGCAGTTTACGTAGGCAGTACGTC.

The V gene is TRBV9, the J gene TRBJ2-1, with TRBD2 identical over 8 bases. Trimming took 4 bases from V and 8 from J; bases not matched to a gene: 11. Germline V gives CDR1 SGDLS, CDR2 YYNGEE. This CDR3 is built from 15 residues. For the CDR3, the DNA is TGTGCCAGCAGCCCCCTAAGCGGGAGTCCCCATGAGCAGTTCTTC. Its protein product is CASSPLSGSPHEQFF.

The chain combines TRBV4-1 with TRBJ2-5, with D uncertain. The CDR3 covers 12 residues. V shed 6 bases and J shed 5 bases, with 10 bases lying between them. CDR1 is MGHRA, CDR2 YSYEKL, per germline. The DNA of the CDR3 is TGCGCCAGCAGGGCCCCCGCGGAGACCCAGTACTTC. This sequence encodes CASRAPAETQYF.

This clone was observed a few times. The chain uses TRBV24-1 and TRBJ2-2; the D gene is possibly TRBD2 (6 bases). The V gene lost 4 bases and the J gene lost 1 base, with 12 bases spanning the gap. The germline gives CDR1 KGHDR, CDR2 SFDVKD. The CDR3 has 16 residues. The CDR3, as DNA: TGTGCCACCAGTGACCGCTGGGGAGGGAACACCGGGGAGCTGTTTTTT. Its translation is CATSDRWGGNTGELFF.